A single sample gave rise to the 11 T cell receptor beta chains below, sequenced in a study of T cells in Graves' hyperthyroidism and ophthalmopathy (dated by TCRdb to the late 2010s). Library preparation used multiplex PCR. Sequencing instrument: Illumina HiSeq 2000. The TCR beta CDR3 regions were amplified from RNA transcripts. The TCR CDR3 was subjected to a first round of RT-PCR using the HTBI primer set and the Qiagen OneStep RT-PCR kit. TCRdb reworked the public reads: Q25 trimming with fastp, MiXCR clone assembly, productive beta chains retained. Under each unique CDR3 protein, matching rows form one entry showing the most common genes and DNA. The table for this sample lists 640,000 or so distinct CDR3 sequences; approximately 15% of them were counted only once. Approximately 4.2% of the sample is in the top ten clones. Sequencing was done on a sample of blood. These receptors came from a woman between 40 and 50 years old with Graves' ophthalmopathy.

This clonotype appeared many times. This sequence joins TRBV6-1 and TRBJ1-1; D call uncertain. Germline CDR1 MNHNS, CDR2 SASEGT. Trimming cost V 10 bases and J 3 bases, with 15 bases left between them. This CDR3 region has 13 residues. This CDR3 reads CAITSIGYTEAFF. CDR3 coding DNA: TGTGCCATCACGTCCATCGGATACACTGAAGCTTTCTTT.

Note on this clonotype: This may be a read error, as it is one base from a much larger clone. The chain links TRBV28 to TRBJ1-5, with no clear D. The germline V gene encodes CDR1 MDHEN and CDR2 SYDVKM. Trimming stripped 7 bases from V and 3 bases from J, with 16 bases between. The CDR3 extends over 15 amino acids. The chain's CDR3 is CASILSGQSNQPQHF. For the CDR3, the DNA is TGTGCCAGCATCCTGTCTGGCCAGTCCAATCAGCCCCAGCATTTT.

This clonotype was found many times. The J gene is TRBJ2-6, the V gene TRBV28; tentatively, D is TRBD2 (6 bases). Per the germline V gene, CDR1 is MDHEN and CDR2 is SYDVKM. This CDR3 is 14 amino acids long. The V gene lost 3 bases and the J gene lost 5 bases, with 8 bases spanning the gap. This CDR3 is CASSFGGRANVLTF. CDR3 nucleotides: TGTGCCAGCAGTTTCGGGGGAAGGGCCAACGTCCTGACTTTC.

This clonotype has at least ten counts. The chain is built from TRBV7-9 and TRBJ1-1, with a weak D call TRBD1 (6 bases). CDR1 SEHNR and CDR2 FQNEAQ come from the germline V gene (reference sequence). CDR3 size: 14 residues. V was shortened by 5 bases and J by 4 bases, with 14 bases between the two germline ends. The CDR3, as DNA: TGTGCCAGCAGCCTAGGGACAAGGGCCACTGAAGCTTTCTTT. Translated, it gives CASSLGTRATEAFF.

A few counts support this clonotype. The chain has TRBV3-1 and TRBJ2-7; no reliable D call. Trimming shortened V by 1 base and J by 5 bases, and 9 bases separated the two germline ends. Germline CDR1 and CDR2: LGHDT and YNNKEL (reference sequence). The CDR3 has 13 residues. The CDR3 DNA sequence: TGTGCCAGCAGCCAAGGAAGGGTCCACGAGCAGTACTTC. As protein: CASSQGRVHEQYF.

In this sample, this clonotype turned up a few times. V is TRBV30 and J is TRBJ2-7, with D maybe TRBD1 (6 bases). The ends were cut back, 2 bases at V and 1 base at J, with 15 bases in the middle. The CDR3 has 15 residues. Germline V gives CDR1 GTSNPN, CDR2 SVGIG (reference sequence). This chain's CDR3 is CAWSPKTQGSYEQYF. The CDR3 DNA sequence: TGTGCCTGGAGTCCCAAAACACAGGGTTCCTACGAGCAGTACTTC.

The chain recombines TRBV4-1 with TRBJ1-1, with 9 bases identical to TRBD1. V was pared by 4 bases and J by 1 base, with 4 bases of the junction left unmatched. This CDR3 comprises 15 residues. The V gene's germline CDR1 is MGHRA and CDR2 YSYEKL. The CDR3, as DNA: TGCGCCAGCAGCCGCCAGGACAGGGGGAACACTGAAGCTTTCTTT. This translates into CASSRQDRGNTEAFF.

This clonotype came up many times. This chain joins TRBV6-2 or TRBV6-3 and TRBJ2-7, with TRBD2 matching over 7 bases. Trimming cost V 6 bases and J 2 bases; bases outside gene matches: 10. CDR1 is MNHEY, CDR2 SVGEGT, per germline. The CDR3 has 15 amino acids. CDR3 residues: CASRTRDYPTYEQYF. CDR3 DNA: TGTGCCAGCAGAACCCGGGACTACCCTACCTACGAGCAGTACTTC.

This clonotype has just a few counts. The chain employs TRBV3-1 and TRBJ2-7; D not resolved. The germline V and J ends were trimmed by 1 base and 2 bases, with 9 bases remaining between them. Germline V gene sequence: CDR1 LGHDT, CDR2 YNNKEL (reference sequence). The CDR3 is 14 amino acids. The CDR3 loop is CASSQVLAPYEQYF. The CDR3 coding sequence is TGTGCCAGCAGCCAAGTTCTGGCACCCTACGAGCAGTACTTC.

This rearrangement joins TRBV27 to TRBJ2-3; D not certain. Trimming shortened V by 0 bases and J by 2 bases, and 9 bases separated the two germline ends. Germline CDR1 reads MNHEY; CDR2 reads SMNVEV (reference sequence). The CDR3 has 15 amino acids. This chain's CDR3 is CASSLSLDYTDTQYF. The CDR3 DNA is TGTGCCAGCAGTTTATCGTTGGATTACACAGATACGCAGTATTTT.

This clonotype was counted many times. The rearrangement joins TRBV7-2 to TRBJ2-2; 11 nucleotides align to TRBD1. CDR1 is SGHTA and CDR2 is FQGNSA in the germline V gene. With V trimmed by 11 bases and J by 6 bases, 11 bases remained unmatched. CDR3 length equals 15 residues. The CDR3 nucleotides read TGTGCCTCCCCACCCGGGACAGGGGGGGCCGGGGAGCTGTTTTTT. It codes for CASPPGTGGAGELFF.